These 7 T cell receptor beta chains came from one sample sequenced in a study of tissue T cells after allogeneic stem cell transplantation. The protocol was immunoSEQ multiplex PCR, while the TCRdb copy is restricted to in-frame clones and leaves out a portion. The sample lists fewer than 3,500 clones; 50% were seen once. Specified time point: mouse harvest day 14 after allogeneic transplant. Mouse grafts combined 10^7 T-cell-depleted bone marrow cells with 10^6 splenic CD5+ T cells. The sequencing input was gut tissue. The receptors here all came from a female BALB/c mouse given C57BL/6 T cells with graft-versus-host disease after an allogeneic hematopoietic cell transplant.

A note on this clone: Gene labels here are mouse ones. The read comes to an end 1 residue before the CDR3 does, leaving the germline J gene to fill in the end. The chain links TRBV3 to TRBJ2-1; 12 nucleotides agree with TRBD1. The ends lost 5 bases at V and 7 bases at J; junction bases unmatched: 6. Germline V gene data show CDR1 as SNHLY and CDR2 as FYNGKV (reference sequence). CDR3 length equals 15 residues. The chain's CDR3 is CASSRGTGGGAEQFF. The DNA read from the CDR3 is TGTGCCAGCAGCCGCGGGACAGGGGGCGGGGCTGAGCAGTTC.

Turning to this clone: Gene names and germline match the mouse. The read terminates 1 residue ahead of where the CDR3 ends, so the germline J gene completes it. V usage is TRBV5 and J usage is TRBJ2-7, with D unresolved. V gave up 0 bases and J gave up 4 bases, with 10 bases separating them. The CDR3 is made up of 14 amino acids. In germline, CDR1 is LGHNA, CDR2 YNLKQL (reference sequence). The CDR3 sequence is CASSQDGGRYEQYF. The CDR3 DNA, read in part, is TGTGCCAGCAGCCAAGATGGTGGGCGGTATGAACAGTAC.

As for this clone: Genes here carry mouse names. This CDR3 reads CASSLLGGSAETLYF. The part of the CDR3 DNA that was read is TGTGCAAGCAGCTTACTGGGGGGTAGTGCAGAAACGCTGTAT. The V call is TRBV16, the J call TRBJ2-3; 8 bases agree with TRBD2. The CDR3 is cut off 1 residue early in the read; its end comes from the germline J gene. Germline V CDR1 and CDR2: SGHSA, FRNQAP. V shed 2 bases and J 0 bases; nucleotides not matched to a gene: 1. The CDR3 runs to 15 residues. Based on the CDR3 plus reference TRBV16 and TRBJ2-3, the full variable domain is NAGVIQTPRHKVTGKGQEATLWCEPISGHSAVFWYRQTIVQGLEFLTYFRNQAPIDDSGMPKERFSAQMPNQSHSTLKIQSTQPQDSAVYLCASSLLGGSAETLYFGSGTRLTVL.

As regards this clone: Germline and genes: mouse. The CDR3 sequence: CASSLTGGLQNTLYF. Partial CDR3 DNA: TGTGCCAGCAGCTTGACAGGGGGCCTTCAAAACACCTTGTAC. This sequence joins TRBV14 and TRBJ2-4, with 10 bases fitting TRBD1. The observed sequence ends 1 residue before the CDR3 terminus, with the missing tail filled in from the germline J gene. The CDR3 loop spans 15 amino acids. V trimming: 5 bases; J trimming: 2 bases; junction bases outside the gene matches: 5. Germline V gives CDR1 SGHDT, CDR2 FRDEAV.

Concerning this clone itself: Gene names follow the mouse nomenclature. With the read ending 1 residue before the CDR3 end, the germline J gene is used to fill in that end. This chain uses TRBV26 with TRBJ2-5, with TRBD2 matching 13 bases. Looked up from germline, CDR1 is KGHPV and CDR2 is FQNQEV (reference sequence). V dropped 6 bases and J dropped 5; count of bases not matched to a gene: 5. This CDR3 comprises 15 residues. CDR3 loop: CASSPGLGGRDTQYF. Partial CDR3 DNA: TGTGCCAGCAGCCCCGGACTGGGGGGGCGAGACACCCAGTAC.

This clone came up once. Gene names refer to mouse genes. The CDR3 DNA, read in part, is TGTGCCAGCAGTCCGGACAGTTCTGGAAATACGCTCTAT. Translating gives CASSPDSSGNTLY. The entire CDR3 reads CASSPDSSGNTLYF. The chain joins TRBV26 to TRBJ1-3, with a tentative D call TRBD1 (6 bases). With the read ending 1 residue before the CDR3 end, the germline J gene is used to fill in that end. Germline CDR1 is KGHPV and CDR2 is FQNQEV (reference sequence). The CDR3 has 14 amino acids. V was trimmed by 4 bases and J by 0 bases, leaving 7 bases between them.

About this clone itself: The gene names given are mouse names. The CDR3 extends 1 residue past the end of the read, so its final part is completed from the germline J gene. J is TRBJ2-1 and V is TRBV2, with unresolved D. Germline CDR1 is LGHNA and CDR2 is YSYQKL. With 4 bases removed from V and 2 bases from J, the gap between germline ends came to 6 bases. This CDR3 is built from 13 residues. CDR3 amino acids: CASSLEDYAEQFF. Partial CDR3 DNA: TGTGCCAGCAGCCTGGAAGACTATGCTGAGCAGTTC.